This TCR beta chain appears in the sequencing data of a study of cytomegalovirus exposure and HLA in healthy donors. The germline CDR1 and CDR2 sequences are MNHNS and SASEGT. This CDR3 has 16 residues. Between the trimmed V and J ends, which lost 0 bases and 2 bases, there was a span of 14 bases. 60 Vbeta and 13 Jbeta primers were used in PCR. Profiled with immunoSEQ multiplex PCR; TCRdb holds only in-frame clones, not every one. The sample yields 110,000 or so clones, 60% to 75% seen once. The sequence came from a woman aged 40 to 50 in good health and CMV-seropositive. Sequenced sample: PBMCs. The gene calls are TRBV6-1 and TRBJ2-7; perhaps TRBD1 as D (5 bases). As DNA, the CDR3 is TGTGCCAGCAGTGAAGCGGGGCAGGATTCAACCTACGAGCAGTACTTC. Encoded protein: CASSEAGQDSTYEQYF.